This TCR beta chain was sequenced in a study of response to subunit inactivated influenza vaccine. For this clonotype: Its antigen is not identified.

TCRdb called the RT-PCR reads again in MiXCR, with one record for every CDR3 protein. The table has hundreds of thousands of distinct CDR3 sequences, approximately 7.7% seen once. The CDR3 consists of 17 residues. The germline V gene has CDR1 MNHEY and CDR2 SVGAGI. The junction had 9 bases not matched to a gene; V was cut back by 0 bases and J by 5 bases. Study results and limitations: Only a handful of new T cells, the authors suggested, are recruited with each seasonal influenza vaccination.

Sequencing was performed on PBMCs from blood, taken 23 to 25 months after vaccination. The TCR comes from a man between 45 and 75 years old who received an inactivated influenza vaccine. The chain recombines TRBV6-5 with TRBJ2-2; 7 nucleotides align to TRBD1. CDR3 DNA: TGTGCCAGCAGTTACTCGTTCGGCAGGGGGAGTACCGGGGAGCTGTTTTTT. As protein: CASSYSFGRGSTGELFF.